This T cell receptor (beta chain) stems from a study of blood T cell repertoires in COVID-19 (dated by TCRdb to the early 2020s). At the level of the whole study: The collaborator samples originated in the United States, Italy and Spain and spanned the acute and convalescent phases of COVID-19. The material from the prospective study consisted of cDNA or gDNA derived from T cells, B-cell-depleted T cells, or PBMCs. The dataset comprised deeply sampled blood TCRbeta repertoires from subjects exposed to, actively infected with, or recovered from COVID-19. The repertoires were released in a freely available public database meant as a resource for research on the immune response to SARS-CoV-2. The samples were drawn from the first 160 participants of the ongoing ImmuneRACE study and from over a thousand subjects provided by 6 global collaborators. Sample metadata almost always included a de-identified subject ID, COVID-19 status, age in years and sex. Where available, HLA class I and class II types were obtained from metadata supplied by the sample provider rather than from assay-based typing. Beyond this particular receptor, the publication reports: Clinical and demographic metadata were provided uncurated, with the amount varying by source and participant.

Points on this clone: Its antigen specificity is not known. Base qualities are not provided; no much larger clone lies one nucleotide away.

TCRbeta CDR3 regions were amplified from genomic DNA using the immunoSEQ Assay, a bias-controlled multiplex PCR. The original methods were these. The number of nucleated cells in each sample was estimated by amplification of reference gene primers within the assay. Sequence reads were collapsed and filtered to measure the absolute abundance of every unique TCRbeta CDR3 rearrangement. For each sample, productive Simpson clonality was calculated as the square root of Simpson's diversity index across productive rearrangements. TCRdb holds this immuneACCESS table with in-frame rearrangements only. Some clones are missing; in checked studies, unresolved V genes explain under half, and the rest has no known cause. The V and J calls and clone size come from that table; D and trimming were worked out from the DNA. The sample data list 250,000 to 350,000 clones, and roughly 90% of these were observed just once. 9.5% to 15% of the sample goes to the ten largest clones.

Each collaborating institution followed its own protocols to collect whole blood in K2EDTA tubes. For TCRbeta analysis, collaborators shipped samples as frozen whole blood, isolated PBMCs, or DNA extracted from either of those sample types. Taken from the germline V gene, the CDR1 and CDR2 loops are MGHRA and YSYEKL. The junction shows trimming of 6 bases on V and 5 bases on J, plus 17 bases between the germline ends. The CDR3 has 16 amino acids, counting the end cysteine and phenylalanine. Just the 48-base CDR3 DNA is kept, in frame starting at base 1. The receptor was derived from a woman in her sixties with acute or convalescent COVID-19. The rearrangement combines TRBV4-1 with TRBJ1-6; TRBD1 could be the D gene, as 6 bases match. Sample: peripheral blood. The nucleotide sequence is given as TGCGCCAGCAGTCCTTCAGGGGTGGGTGATAATTCACCCCTCCACTTT. The translation is CASSPSGVGDNSPLHF.